The rows below give T cell receptor beta chains drawn from one sample of a study of tissue T cells after allogeneic stem cell transplantation. TCRdb's copy holds only in-frame clones and misses some; the assay was immunoSEQ multiplex PCR. The sample shows thousands of clones, about 64% of them seen only once. The sequenced sample was tissue from the esophagus, obtained at autopsy. The receptors were sampled from a female donor aged 60 or older with lung cancer. The CDR3 runs from the conserved cysteine through the conserved F or W. D genes are given only for firm matches. Not every row has a clone size; where given, it reads once, few, many or a size class.

NA	NA	TRBV6-5	TRBJ2-1	CASSPAQGGHNEQFF	TGTGCCAGCAGTCCCGCCCAGGGTGGTCACAATGAGCAGTTCTTC
NA	NA	TRBV30	TRBJ1-1	CAVERGEAFF	TGTGCCGTTGAGAGGGGTGAAGCTTTCTTT
NA	NA	TRBV7-8	TRBJ2-7	CASSLFTGSFVMGRFGHEQYF	TGTGCCAGCAGCTTATTTACAGGGTCGTTCGTGATGGGAAGGTTTGGGCACGAGCAGTACTTC
NA	NA	TRBV29-1	TRBJ1-1	CSVQHGTWNTEAFF	TGCAGCGTCCAACATGGGACATGGAACACTGAAGCTTTCTTT
NA	TRBD2	TRBV5-6	TRBJ2-5	CASSTRTSGFWETQYF	TGTGCCAGCAGCACCCGGACTAGCGGGTTCTGGGAGACCCAGTACTTC
NA	NA	TRBV29-1	TRBJ2-5	CSTRGQGLRGETQYF	TGCAGCACCCGAGGCCAGGGGCTTCGGGGCGAGACCCAGTACTTC
NA	TRBD1	TRBV6-5	TRBJ1-3	CASRGTGVGNTIYF	TGTGCCAGCAGAGGGACAGGGGTAGGAAACACCATATATTTT
NA	NA	TRBV5-6	TRBJ2-2	CASSPTRNTGELFF	TGTGCCAGCAGCCCGACAAGGAACACCGGGGAGCTGTTTTTT
NA	TRBD2	TRBV11-2	TRBJ2-7	CASGGGSPSGEQYF	TGTGCCAGCGGCGGGGGATCCCCCTCGGGCGAGCAGTACTTC
once	NA	TRBV7-9	TRBJ2-1	CASSRNSYNEQFF	TGTGCCAGCAGCCGAAACTCCTACAATGAGCAGTTCTTC
NA	TRBD1	TRBV9	TRBJ2-3	CASSVARTGGGGTQYF	TGTGCCAGCAGCGTAGCCAGGACAGGGGGCGGGGGAACGCAGTATTTT
NA	NA	TRBV18	TRBJ1-2	CASSPRRQANTPNYGYTF	TGTGCCAGCTCACCACGCAGACAGGCCAATACTCCTAACTATGGCTACACCTTC
NA	NA	TRBV5-5	TRBJ2-2	CASSPSSYTGELFF	TGTGCCAGCAGCCCCTCCAGCTACACCGGGGAGCTGTTTTTT
few	NA	TRBV3-1/TRBV3-2	TRBJ1-2	CASSRRGISYGYTF	TGTGCCAGCAGCCGCAGGGGAATTAGCTATGGCTACACCTTC
NA	NA	TRBV7-2	TRBJ2-2	CASSPGLRTGELFF	TGTGCCAGCAGCCCCGGCCTAAGGACCGGGGAGCTGTTTTTT
NA	TRBD2	TRBV14	TRBJ2-5	CASSRPGLAGGSLETQYF	TGTGCCAGCAGCCGACCCGGACTAGCGGGGGGGTCCTTGGAGACCCAGTACTTC
NA	TRBD1	TRBV29-1	TRBJ1-6	CSVDPLTGGSPLHF	TGCAGCGTTGATCCTTTGACAGGGGGTTCACCCCTCCACTTT
NA	TRBD2	TRBV24-1	TRBJ2-3	CATKAGGTDTQYF	TGTGCCACCAAGGCGGGAGGCACAGATACGCAGTATTTT
NA	NA	TRBV2	TRBJ1-2	CATPATGYGYTF	TGTGCCACCCCGGCGACAGGCTATGGCTACACCTTC
few	TRBD2	TRBV30	TRBJ2-3	CAWSVRRGGQDTQYF	TGTGCCTGGAGTGTACGGCGGGGGGGCCAAGATACGCAGTATTTT
NA	TRBD2	TRBV5-1	TRBJ2-1	CASSSTSGYNEQFF	TGCGCCAGCAGTTCTACTAGCGGGTACAATGAGCAGTTCTTC
NA	NA	TRBV5-5	TRBJ2-1	CASSFGGSSYNEQFF	TGTGCCAGCAGCTTTGGGGGCAGCTCCTACAATGAGCAGTTCTTC
NA	TRBD1	TRBV7-3	TRBJ2-3	CASSRQGGQADTQYF	TGTGCCAGCAGCCGACAGGGGGGTCAGGCAGATACGCAGTATTTT
NA	NA	TRBV5-4	TRBJ1-6	CASSLYGYNSPLHF	TGTGCCAGCAGCTTGTATGGTTATAATTCACCCCTCCACTTT
few	NA	TRBV12-5	TRBJ1-5	CASGSGQPQHF	TGTGCTAGTGGTTCCGGGCAGCCCCAGCATTTT
NA	TRBD2	TRBV19	TRBJ2-1	CASSIETSGSSEQFF	TGTGCCAGTAGTATAGAGACTAGCGGGAGCAGTGAGCAGTTCTTC
NA	TRBD1	TRBV6-2/TRBV6-3	TRBJ1-2	CASSYLDRIGRRVTF	TGTGCCAGCAGTTACCTGGACAGGATTGGCCGAAGGGTGACCTTC
NA	NA	TRBV30	TRBJ1-1	CAWSGQGRGTEAFF	TGTGCCTGGAGTGGTCAGGGTAGGGGGACTGAAGCTTTCTTT
NA	TRBD1	TRBV7-2	TRBJ1-2	CASSFDRVEGYTF	TGTGCCAGCAGCTTTGACAGGGTTGAGGGCTACACCTTC
few	NA	TRBV9	TRBJ1-1	CASSPWEGPPLGFF	TGTGCCAGCAGCCCGTGGGAAGGGCCCCCCTTGGGTTTCTTT
once	NA	TRBV27	TRBJ2-1	CASSPGWNRDEQFF	TGTGCCAGCAGTCCAGGGTGGAATCGGGATGAGCAGTTCTTC
NA	TRBD1	TRBV25-1	TRBJ1-2	CASSILTGGGGYTF	TGTGCCAGCAGCATTTTGACAGGGGGTGGTGGCTACACCTTC
NA	NA	TRBV4-2	TRBJ2-7	CASSQDRVDSYEQYF	TGTGCCAGCAGCCAAGACAGGGTCGATTCCTACGAGCAGTACTTC
NA	NA	TRBV5-4	TRBJ2-5	CASSLGGRTQETQYF	TGTGCCAGCAGCTTGGGCGGGCGCACCCAAGAGACCCAGTACTTC
NA	NA	TRBV12-3/TRBV12-4	TRBJ1-5	CASSRQLSQPQHF	TGTGCCAGCAGCCGACAGCTTAGTCAGCCCCAGCATTTT
NA	NA	TRBV29-1	TRBJ2-7	CSVEQDEGQTYEQYF	TGCAGCGTTGAACAAGATGAGGGACAAACCTACGAGCAGTACTTC
NA	NA	TRBV6-5	TRBJ2-6	CASRIGGSGANVLTF	TGTGCCAGCAGGATTGGGGGGTCTGGGGCCAACGTCCTGACTTTC